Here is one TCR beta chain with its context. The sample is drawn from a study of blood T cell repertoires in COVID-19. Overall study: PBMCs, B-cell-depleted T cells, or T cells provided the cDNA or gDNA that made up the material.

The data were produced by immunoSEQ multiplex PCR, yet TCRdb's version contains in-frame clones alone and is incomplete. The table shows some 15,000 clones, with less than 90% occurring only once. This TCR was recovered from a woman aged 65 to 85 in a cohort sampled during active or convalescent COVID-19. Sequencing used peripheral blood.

DNA for the CDR3: TGTGCCAGCAGCCAAGTCCGCAGGATGGAGACCCAGTACTTC. This translates into CASSQVRRMETQYF. The chain combines TRBV3-1 (or the pseudogene TRBV3-2) with TRBJ2-5; D ambiguous. V was pared by 1 base and J by 5 bases, with 11 bases between. The CDR3 extends over 14 amino acids. CDR1 is LGHDT, CDR2 YNNKEL, per germline (reference sequence).